Below, 12 T cell receptor beta chains from the same sample are listed, as sequenced in a study of a mutant IDH1 vaccine in newly diagnosed glioma. Assay: immunoSEQ multiplex PCR; the TCRdb copy retains only in-frame clones and omits some. The table records tens of thousands of clones, roughly 82% of them present only once. Time point of the sample: baseline, week 1 (first vaccination visit). Treatment described: pre-vaccination baseline after standard-of-care therapy. The sequencing used PBMCs, collected from a glioma patient treated with radiotherapy, temozolomide or both. All receptors come from a man younger than 40 with glioma.

The gene calls are TRBV5-6 and TRBJ2-5, with D possibly being TRBD2 (5 bases). This CDR3 is built from 13 residues. V was pared by 2 bases and J by 3 bases, with 8 bases between. Germline CDR1 and CDR2: SGHDT and YYEEEE. The CDR3 is CASSFRREETQYF. The CDR3 DNA reads as TGTGCCAGCAGCTTTAGGCGGGAAGAGACCCAGTACTTC.

The J gene is TRBJ2-4, the V gene TRBV29-1, with 11 positions matching TRBD2. CDR3 size: 14 residues. The germline gives CDR1 SQVTM, CDR2 ANQGSEA. After removal of 7 bases from V and 8 bases from J, the junction contained 10 bases not matched to a gene. As DNA, the CDR3 is TGCAGCGGTACCACTAGCGGGGGCGGATACATTCAGTACTTC. This sequence encodes CSGTTSGGGYIQYF.

The chain uses TRBV6-5 and TRBJ2-3; weak D call: TRBD1 (6 bases). V was pared by 6 bases and J by 0 bases, with 7 bases between. CDR3 length equals 13 residues. CDR1 and CDR2 from the germline V gene are MNHEY and SVGAGI. CDR3 bases: TGTGCCAGCAGGGGGACAAGCACAGATACGCAGTATTTT. The encoded protein is CASRGTSTDTQYF.

The chain carries TRBV6-6 and TRBJ1-2, with D unclear. Germline CDR1 is MNHNY and CDR2 is SVGAGI (reference sequence). The CDR3 contains 15 residues. Trimming shortened V by 1 base and J by 1 base, and 10 bases separated the two germline ends. CDR3 bases: TGTGCCAGCAGTTACTATGCGTCGATTAACTATGGCTACACCTTC. It codes for CASSYYASINYGYTF.

V gene TRBV5-5 combines with J gene TRBJ1-3; tentatively, D is TRBD1 (5 bases). Looked up from germline, CDR1 is SGHKS and CDR2 is YYEKEE (reference sequence). The germline V and J ends were trimmed by 3 bases and 0 bases, with 7 bases remaining between them. CDR3 length: 14 residues. CDR3 in amino acids: CASSSDSSGNTIYF. As DNA, the CDR3 is TGTGCCAGCAGCTCAGACAGCTCTGGAAACACCATATATTTT.

V usage is TRBV30 and J usage is TRBJ1-3; tentatively, D is TRBD1 (6 bases). V shed 3 bases and J shed 2 bases, with 14 bases lying between them. The CDR3 totals 15 residues. Germline CDR1 reads GTSNPN; CDR2 reads SVGIG (reference sequence). The CDR3 DNA reads as TGTGCCTGGAGGCTACAGGGACTACCTGGAAACACCATATATTTT. Its translation is CAWRLQGLPGNTIYF.

V usage is TRBV4-1 and J usage is TRBJ1-3, with D unresolved. Per the germline V gene, CDR1 is MGHRA and CDR2 is YSYEKL. Trimming stripped 0 bases from V and 0 bases from J, with 9 bases between. The CDR3 is made up of 16 amino acids. The CDR3 is CASSQEEELSGNTIYF. CDR3 DNA: TGCGCCAGCAGCCAAGAGGAGGAGCTCTCTGGAAACACCATATATTTT.

The DNA for the CDR3 is TGTGCCTGGGGAGGATATGGCTACACCTTC. Its translation: CAWGGYGYTF. The rearrangement uses TRBV30 and TRBJ1-2, with no clear D. V gave up 5 bases and J gave up 5 bases, with 6 bases separating them. From germline, CDR1 is GTSNPN and CDR2 SVGIG (reference sequence). This CDR3 has 10 amino acids.

This chain connects TRBV7-9 to TRBJ2-1; D is ambiguous. Trimming shortened V by 7 bases and J by 8 bases, and 21 bases separated the two germline ends. CDR1 and CDR2 from the germline V gene are SEHNR and FQNEAQ (reference sequence). This CDR3 is 15 amino acids long. The chain's CDR3 is CASNPSGSDRYEQFF. DNA for the CDR3: TGTGCCAGCAACCCCTCAGGCTCCGATCGGTATGAGCAGTTCTTC. Complete variable domain (other parts from reference TRBV7-9 and TRBJ2-1): DTGVSQNPRHKITKRGQNVTFRCDPISEHNRLYWYRQTLGQGPEFLTYFQNEAQLEKSRLLSDRFSAERPKGSFSTLEIQRTEQGDSAMYLCASNPSGSDRYEQFFGPGTRLTVL.

The gene calls are TRBV5-6 and TRBJ2-5; D call uncertain. The V and J ends lost 3 bases and 2 bases respectively, with 8 bases between them. Germline loops: CDR1 SGHDT, CDR2 YYEEEE. The length of the CDR3 is 13 residues. Written as DNA, the CDR3 is TGTGCCAGCAGCTCCGGACGGCAAGAGACCCAGTACTTC. Its protein is CASSSGRQETQYF.

V gene TRBV4-3 combines with J gene TRBJ1-4, with no clear D. Per the germline V gene, CDR1 is LGHNA and CDR2 is YSLEER. V was cut by 0 bases and J by 8 bases, with 13 bases left in between. The CDR3 contains 15 residues. Written as DNA, the CDR3 is TGCGCCAGCAGCCAAGATACATCAAGGAGCGAAAAACTGTTTTTT. Protein sequence: CASSQDTSRSEKLFF.

V usage is TRBV1 and J usage is TRBJ2-5; the table's D call TRBD2 went unverified against the DNA. TRBV1 is described as a pseudogene. The CDR3 is made up of 14 amino acids. The DNA for the CDR3 is TGCACCAGCCACGGGGGGAAGCGGGGAGAGACCCAGTACTTC. Translation gives CTSHGGKRGETQYF.